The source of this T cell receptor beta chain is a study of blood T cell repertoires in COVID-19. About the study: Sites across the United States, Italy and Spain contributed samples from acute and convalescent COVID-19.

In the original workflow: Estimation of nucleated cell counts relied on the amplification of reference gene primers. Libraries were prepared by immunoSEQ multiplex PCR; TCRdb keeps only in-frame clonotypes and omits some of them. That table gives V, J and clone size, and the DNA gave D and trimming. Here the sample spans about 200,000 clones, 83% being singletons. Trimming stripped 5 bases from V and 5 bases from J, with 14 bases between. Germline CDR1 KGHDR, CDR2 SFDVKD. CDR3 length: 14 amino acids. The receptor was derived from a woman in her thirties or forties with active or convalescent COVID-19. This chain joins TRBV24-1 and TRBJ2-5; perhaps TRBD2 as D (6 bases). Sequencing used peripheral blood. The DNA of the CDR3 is TGTGCCACCAGTGTGGGGGGTTTCGGGGAGACCCAGTACTTC. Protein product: CATSVGGFGETQYF.